This is a list of T cell receptor beta chains from one sample in a study of lymphopenia after photon versus proton radiotherapy. The method was immunoSEQ multiplex PCR; TCRdb's version includes in-frame clones alone and lacks a portion of them. The sample holds 20,000 or so clones; about 83% are singletons and the top ten take about 3%. Sequences were derived from peripheral blood, sampled from a patient treated with photon-based radiotherapy. These receptor sequences come from a woman between 45 and 65 years old with pancreatic cancer. The CDR3 runs from the conserved cysteine through the conserved F or W. D genes are given only for firm matches. Clone size is shown for a subset of rows, as once, few, many or a class of expanded clone.

J gene	CDR3 length	D gene	clone size	V gene	CDR3 protein	CDR3 DNA
TRBJ2-7	16	TRBD1	NA	TRBV28	CASSLLTGDRSYEQYF	TGTGCCAGCAGTTTATTGACAGGGGATAGATCCTACGAGCAGTACTTC
TRBJ1-2	14	NA	NA	TRBV4-1	CASSQEQGSGGYTF	TGCGCCAGCAGCCAAGAACAGGGATCCGGTGGCTACACCTTC
TRBJ2-2	11	NA	NA	TRBV5-6	CASSGDGELFF	TGTGCCAGCAGTGGGGACGGGGAGCTGTTTTTT
TRBJ2-5	13	NA	once	TRBV7-9	CASSSTGPETQYF	TGTGCCAGCAGCTCGACAGGACCGGAGACCCAGTACTTC
TRBJ2-5	13	NA	NA	TRBV5-4	CASSSSGAETQYF	TGTGCCAGCAGCTCGTCTGGGGCAGAGACCCAGTACTTC
TRBJ2-1	17	TRBD2	NA	TRBV5-6	CASSHTGGLNSYNEQFF	TGTGCCAGCAGCCATACGGGGGGACTGAACTCCTACAATGAGCAGTTCTTC
TRBJ2-7	13	NA	NA	TRBV7-6	CASSLEGGYEQYF	TGTGCCAGCAGCTTAGAAGGCGGCTACGAGCAGTACTTC
TRBJ2-3	15	NA	NA	TRBV9	CASSLSGFRTDTQYF	TGTGCCAGCAGCCTTAGCGGATTTCGCACAGATACGCAGTATTTT
TRBJ1-2	17	NA	NA	TRBV19	CASTPLTTGSLVRGYTF	TGTGCCAGTACCCCCTTAACGACAGGATCTTTAGTGAGGGGCTACACCTTC
TRBJ2-6	19	TRBD2	NA	TRBV5-4	CASTAGLAGVGSGANVLTF	TGTGCCAGCACCGCAGGACTAGCGGGAGTAGGGTCTGGGGCCAACGTCCTGACTTTC
TRBJ2-2	14	NA	few	TRBV5-8	CASSLLQNTGELFF	TGTGCCAGCAGCTTGCTGCAGAACACCGGGGAGCTGTTTTTT
TRBJ1-2	14	NA	NA	TRBV14	CASSQGSRGNGYTF	TGTGCCAGCAGCCAAGGGTCCAGGGGTAACGGCTACACCTTC
TRBJ2-7	14	NA	few	TRBV27	CASSIQGTLYEQYF	TGTGCCAGCAGCATACAGGGTACACTCTACGAGCAGTACTTC
TRBJ2-7	15	NA	NA	TRBV19	CASSITPASSYEQYF	TGTGCCAGTAGTATTACCCCGGCCAGTTCCTACGAGCAGTACTTC
TRBJ1-5	15	NA	NA	TRBV19	CASSIVSGGRQPQHF	TGTGCCAGTAGTATAGTCTCTGGGGGGCGTCAGCCCCAGCATTTT
TRBJ1-1	14	NA	NA	TRBV29-1	CSVEDTIGNTEAFF	TGCAGCGTTGAAGATACTATAGGGAACACTGAAGCTTTCTTT
TRBJ2-2	17	TRBD1	NA	TRBV6-1	CASSDSGATGSAGELFF	TGTGCCAGCAGTGATTCGGGTGCGACAGGGTCGGCCGGGGAGCTGTTTTTT
TRBJ2-7	13	NA	NA	TRBV18	CASSPGGGNEQYF	TGTGCCAGCTCACCAGGTGGTGGGAACGAGCAGTACTTC
TRBJ2-1	16	TRBD1	NA	TRBV4-1	CASSQVGGAMDGEQFF	TGCGCCAGCAGCCAAGTAGGGGGCGCGATGGATGGTGAGCAGTTCTTC
TRBJ1-4	12	NA	NA	TRBV10-2	CASMAWDEKLFF	TGCGCCAGCATGGCATGGGATGAAAAACTGTTTTTT
TRBJ1-5	14	NA	NA	TRBV6-4	CASSDRTSNQPQHF	TGTGCCAGCAGTGACAGGACAAGCAATCAGCCCCAGCATTTT
TRBJ1-1	14	NA	NA	TRBV18	CASSLGGAGTEAFF	TGTGCCAGCTCACTCGGGGGCGCGGGCACTGAAGCTTTCTTT
TRBJ2-1	14	NA	NA	TRBV7-2	CASSFGTAYNEQFF	TGTGCCAGCAGCTTTGGGACCGCCTACAATGAGCAGTTCTTC
TRBJ2-3	14	NA	NA	TRBV5-5	CASSLPGSTDTQYF	TGTGCCAGCAGCTTGCCCGGGAGCACAGATACGCAGTATTTT
TRBJ2-7	15	TRBD1	NA	TRBV9	CASSVAGTGEYEQYF	TGTGCCAGCAGCGTAGCCGGGACAGGAGAATACGAGCAGTACTTC
TRBJ1-5	16	TRBD1	NA	TRBV7-2	CASSSVDREGNQPQHF	TGTGCCAGCAGCTCCGTCGACAGGGAGGGCAATCAGCCCCAGCATTTT
TRBJ2-1	12	NA	NA	TRBV5-1	CASSLNYNEQFF	TGCGCCAGCAGCTTGAACTACAATGAGCAGTTCTTC
TRBJ2-2	15	TRBD2	medium-sized	TRBV9	CASSGTSGNTGELFF	TGTGCCAGCAGCGGGACTAGCGGGAACACCGGGGAGCTGTTTTTT
TRBJ2-7	14	NA	NA	TRBV2	CASSSPSANYEQYF	TGTGCCAGCAGCTCTCCTAGCGCTAACTACGAGCAGTACTTC